Shown below are 21 T cell receptor beta chains from a single sample sequenced in a study of T cells in Graves' hyperthyroidism and ophthalmopathy. RNA transcripts served as the template for amplifying TCR beta CDR3 regions. First-round RT-PCR of the TCR CDR3 relied on the HTBI primer set. TCRdb re-called the multiplex PCR reads with MiXCR, one entry per CDR3 protein. The sample contains 250,000 to 300,000 distinct CDR3 sequences, roughly 14% of which appear only once. The source material was blood. All receptors come from a woman under 40 with Graves' hyperthyroidism that later progressed to Graves' ophthalmopathy.

This clonotype was counted a few times. V is TRBV7-6 and J is TRBJ2-3, with TRBD2 matching 11 bases. Germline V lookup: CDR1 SGHVS, CDR2 FNYEAQ. The CDR3 covers 16 residues. V shed 3 bases and J 4 bases; nucleotides not matched to a gene: 6. CDR3 region: CASSLVTSGSPDTQYF. The CDR3 DNA reads as TGTGCCAGCAGCTTGGTTACTAGCGGGAGTCCAGATACGCAGTATTTT.

This clonotype was observed at least ten times. This sequence joins TRBV6-2 or TRBV6-3 and TRBJ1-2, with a possible D match to TRBD1 (5 bases). V was cut by 5 bases and J by 2 bases, with 12 bases left in between. The CDR3 has 14 amino acids. The germline CDR1 and CDR2 sequences are MNHEY and SVGEGT. The CDR3, as DNA: TGTGCCAGCAGTACCGACGACAGAAACTATGGCTACACCTTC. Translating gives CASSTDDRNYGYTF.

The genes are TRBV10-3 and TRBJ1-2; 7 bases match TRBD1. The V gene's germline CDR1 is ENHRY and CDR2 SYGVKD. The ends lost 2 bases at V and 3 bases at J; junction bases unmatched: 9. CDR3 size: 16 residues. For the CDR3, the DNA is TGTGCCATCAGTGAGACATGGGGGACAGAGGACTATGGCTACACCTTC. Its translation: CAISETWGTEDYGYTF.

The sample holds many counts of this clonotype. This rearrangement joins TRBV18 to TRBJ2-2; no definite D call. V was shortened by 8 bases and J by 2 bases, with 3 bases between the two germline ends. CDR3 length: 11 amino acids. Germline assignment: CDR1 KGHSH and CDR2 LQKENI. CDR3 coding DNA: TGTGCCAGCCAAAACACCGGGGAGCTGTTTTTT. Protein: CASQNTGELFF.

This clonotype was detected ten times or more. The genes are TRBV6-5 and TRBJ2-3; D possibly corresponds to TRBD2 (5 bases). This CDR3 contains 16 residues. Trimming removed 3 bases at V and 7 bases at J, with 20 bases between. Germline V gene data show CDR1 as MNHEY and CDR2 as SVGAGI. The CDR3 loop is CASSYRGSPTSNTQYF. The CDR3 DNA is TGTGCCAGCAGTTATCGAGGGAGTCCTACATCAAATACGCAGTATTTT.

This clonotype was observed at least ten times. One junction end disagrees with the germline gene, perhaps due to a read error. V and J are TRBV7-7 and TRBJ2-1; TRBD2 matches at 8 bases. Germline loops: CDR1 SSHAT, CDR2 FNYEAQ (reference sequence). This CDR3 comprises 13 residues. The CDR3 DNA follows: TGTGCTAGCAGCGTGACTAGCGCCCATGAGCAGTTCTTC. Encoded protein: CASSVTSAHEQFF.

This clonotype was seen many times. This chain uses TRBV5-5 with TRBJ1-6; D is possibly TRBD1 (5 bases). Germline V gene sequence: CDR1 SGHKS, CDR2 YYEKEE (reference sequence). The CDR3 sequence is 16 residues long. Trimming took off 0 bases at V and 10 bases at J, with 17 bases between the two ends. CDR3 nucleotides: TGTGCCAGCAGCTTGGTGTTTCAGGGTGTGGACTCACCCCTCCACTTT. Translated: CASSLVFQGVDSPLHF.

This clonotype was seen only a few times. The V gene is TRBV12-3 or TRBV12-4, the J gene TRBJ1-2, with D hard to call. This CDR3 has 13 residues. V was trimmed by 3 bases and J by 5 bases, leaving 10 bases between them. DNA for the CDR3: TGTGCCAGCAGTTTGGCCCCTAGGTATGGCTACACCTTC. This codes for CASSLAPRYGYTF.

This clonotype was seen at least ten times. This chain joins TRBV18 and TRBJ1-3; tentatively, D is TRBD1 (5 bases). CDR1 and CDR2 from the germline V gene are KGHSH and LQKENI. V was shortened by 3 bases and J by 1 base, with 13 bases between the two germline ends. This CDR3 contains 16 residues. CDR3 residues: CASSPDFRVSGNTIYF. As DNA, the CDR3 is TGTGCCAGCTCACCCGATTTCAGGGTATCTGGAAACACCATATATTTT.

This clonotype was found many times. V usage is TRBV7-6 and J usage is TRBJ2-5; TRBD1 aligns across 7 bases. V shed 2 bases and J 5 bases; nucleotides not matched to a gene: 14. Per the germline V gene, CDR1 is SGHVS and CDR2 is FNYEAQ. The length of the CDR3 is 17 residues. This chain's CDR3 is CASSLRAWTGKGETQYF. Written as DNA, the CDR3 is TGTGCCAGCAGCTTACGGGCCTGGACAGGAAAAGGGGAGACCCAGTACTTC.

This clonotype was detected many times. The chain recombines TRBV29-1 with TRBJ1-1, with a possible D match to TRBD1 (5 bases). V lost 4 bases and J 3 bases, leaving 12 bases between the germline ends. CDR1 and CDR2 from the germline V gene are SQVTM and ANQGSEA. This CDR3 has 13 amino acids. The CDR3 here is CSVAGAVYTEAFF. As DNA, the CDR3 is TGCAGCGTTGCTGGGGCTGTATACACTGAAGCTTTCTTT.

This clonotype showed up many times. The chain has TRBV28 and TRBJ1-5, with D unresolved. Germline V CDR1 and CDR2: MDHEN, SYDVKM. This CDR3 region has 15 residues. The V and J ends lost 3 bases and 2 bases respectively, with 11 bases between them. The CDR3 sequence: CASSFAGLGNQPQHF. For the CDR3, the DNA is TGTGCCAGCAGTTTCGCGGGTCTCGGCAATCAGCCCCAGCATTTT.

This clonotype was recorded at least ten times. The chain recombines TRBV7-9 with TRBJ2-7; 14 nucleotides line up with TRBD2. Germline V gene sequence: CDR1 SEHNR, CDR2 FQNEAQ (reference sequence). The CDR3 is 18 amino acids. With V trimmed by 4 bases and J by 2 bases, 10 bases remained unmatched. The CDR3 DNA is TGTGCCAGCAGCTCGGGGGACGTGACTAGCGGGAGGGCCTACGAGCAGTACTTC. It translates to CASSSGDVTSGRAYEQYF.

This clonotype was recorded a few times. The V call is TRBV9, the J call TRBJ1-5; no firm D call. V lost 2 bases and J lost 6, with 6 bases in between. The germline V gene encodes CDR1 SGDLS and CDR2 YYNGEE. The CDR3 sequence is 12 residues long. The DNA of the CDR3 is TGTGCCAGCAGCGTGTGCCTTCAGCCCCAGCATTTT. This encodes CASSVCLQPQHF.

This clonotype was found many times. The J gene is TRBJ2-2, the V gene TRBV13; D perhaps matches TRBD2 (6 bases). In germline, CDR1 is PRHDT, CDR2 FYEKMQ (reference sequence). There are 22 residues in the CDR3. V lost 5 bases and J lost 5, with 36 bases in between. CDR3 sequence: CASSPYRSGGTQLPLETGELFF. For the CDR3, the DNA is TGTGCCAGCAGCCCCTACCGTTCTGGGGGGACTCAGCTACCGTTGGAGACCGGGGAGCTGTTTTTT.

The chain has TRBV6-1 and TRBJ2-7, with 13 bases that match TRBD2. The CDR3 has 14 residues. The ends lost 4 bases at V and 5 bases at J; junction bases unmatched: 2. In germline, CDR1 is MNHNS, CDR2 SASEGT. CDR3 amino acids: CASSGTSGSDEQYF. CDR3 bases: TGTGCCAGCAGTGGGACTAGCGGGAGCGACGAGCAGTACTTC.

This clonotype was seen many times. This sequence joins TRBV27 and TRBJ2-2; 7 bases are a match to TRBD1. The CDR3 contains 17 residues. Trimming took 2 bases from V and 4 from J; bases not matched to a gene: 10. Germline CDR1 MNHEY, CDR2 SMNVEV (reference sequence). The CDR3 DNA reads as TGTGCCAGCAGTTTAGCGTTGGCAGGGGGTGGCACCGGGGAGCTGTTTTTT. This sequence encodes CASSLALAGGGTGELFF.

This clonotype was observed many times. The genes are TRBV28 and TRBJ2-3; D is uncertain. The CDR3 spans 20 residues. The V end was cut by 8 bases, the J end by 0 bases, with 30 bases between. Germline-derived CDR1 and CDR2 are MDHEN and SYDVKM. CDR3 protein: CASRTWVKVLADTSTDTQYF. The CDR3 region has the DNA TGTGCCAGCCGAACCTGGGTAAAAGTCCTGGCAGACACTAGCACAGATACGCAGTATTTT.

This clonotype was picked up a small number of times. This sequence joins TRBV20-1 and TRBJ1-4; 9 nucleotides agree with TRBD1. CDR3 size: 15 residues. Germline lookup yields CDR1 DFQATT and CDR2 SNEGSKA (reference sequence). With V trimmed by 1 base and J by 12 bases, 12 bases remained unmatched. CDR3 sequence reads: CSARGGTGLRGELFF. For the CDR3, the DNA is TGCAGTGCTAGAGGGGGGACAGGGCTGAGGGGGGAACTGTTTTTT.

This clonotype was detected many times. V gene TRBV27 combines with J gene TRBJ2-7, with 8 bases lining up with TRBD1. The germline V gene has CDR1 MNHEY and CDR2 SMNVEV (reference sequence). V was clipped by 6 bases and J by 3 bases; unmatched bases: 7. This CDR3 spans 14 amino acids. CDR3: CASRPTGAHYEQYF. CDR3 nucleotide sequence: TGTGCCAGCAGGCCGACAGGGGCCCACTACGAGCAGTACTTC.

This chain joins TRBV7-9 and TRBJ2-3, with 10 bases matching TRBD2. The germline V gene encodes CDR1 SEHNR and CDR2 FQNEAQ (reference sequence). The CDR3 covers 15 residues. The ends lost 6 bases at V and 5 bases at J; junction bases unmatched: 8. CDR3 sequence reads: CASSALAGDRDTQYF. In DNA, the CDR3 is TGTGCCAGCAGTGCGCTAGCGGGAGATAGAGATACGCAGTATTTT.